This paragraph reports one TCR beta chain. This sample is part of a study of cytomegalovirus exposure and HLA in healthy donors. Study-level background: Caucasian-associated ancestry cluster membership applied to 75% to 85% of some 400 genotyped donors.

Germline values: CDR1 MNHEY, CDR2 SVGAGI. J was trimmed by 9 bases and V by 6 bases; bases with no gene match: 7. This CDR3 has 15 amino acids. PCR involved 60 Vbeta and 13 Jbeta primers. Profiling relied on immunoSEQ multiplex PCR, and the TCRdb table lists in-frame clones only, not all of them. This table has 90,000 to 110,000 clones, 81% appearing once. The clonotype comes from a woman aged 30 to 39 in good health and CMV-seronegative. The genes are TRBV6-5 and TRBJ2-1, with 14 bases identical to TRBD2. The sample taken for sequencing was PBMCs. The CDR3 DNA reads as TGTGCCAGCAGCCGCGGACTAGCGGGAGGTGGTGAGCAGTTCTTC. Protein sequence: CASSRGLAGGGEQFF.